This T cell receptor (beta chain) derives from a study of blood T cell repertoires in COVID-19. Only in-frame clones appear in the TCRdb table, and some are missing; sequencing was by immunoSEQ multiplex PCR. Of 180,000 or so clones listed, 75% to 90% are singletons. V lost 8 bases and J lost 4, with 15 bases in between. This CDR3 has 14 residues. CDR1 is SGHRS and CDR2 is YFSETQ in the germline V gene. Sequencing was done on a sample of PBMCs or T cells enriched from blood (not recorded which). The V call is TRBV5-1, the J call TRBJ1-4; D is possibly TRBD1 (6 bases). This receptor was obtained from a middle-aged man who had recovered from COVID-19. In DNA form, the CDR3 reads TGCGCCAGTCAACAGGGTGGTCTTAATGAAAAACTGTTTTTT. Encoded protein: CASQQGGLNEKLFF. The full variable domain, with the rest looked up from reference TRBV5-1 and TRBJ1-4, is KAGVTQTPRYLIKTRGQQVTLSCSPISGHRSVSWYQQTPGQGLQFLFEYFSETQRNKGNFPGRFSGRQFSNSRSEMNVSTLELGDSALYLCASQQGGLNEKLFFGSGTQLSVL.